Sequencing of this T cell receptor beta chain was carried out in a study of blood T cell repertoires in COVID-19. The junction had 8 bases not matched to a gene; V was cut back by 0 bases and J by 4 bases. Germline-derived CDR1 and CDR2 are LNHNV and YYDKDF (reference sequence). The length of the CDR3 is 17 residues. Generated by immunoSEQ multiplex PCR, the TCRdb table keeps only in-frame clones and is missing some. Of under 300,000 clones listed, 87% are singletons. This clonotype originated in a man aged 60-69 years who had recovered from COVID-19. The J gene is TRBJ2-7, the V gene TRBV15; the match to TRBD2 covers 11 bases. Sequenced input: peripheral blood. The CDR3 sequence: CATSRDDTSGGKYEQYV. CDR3 nucleotide sequence: TGTGCCACCAGCAGAGACGATACTAGCGGGGGAAAATACGAGCAGTACGTC.